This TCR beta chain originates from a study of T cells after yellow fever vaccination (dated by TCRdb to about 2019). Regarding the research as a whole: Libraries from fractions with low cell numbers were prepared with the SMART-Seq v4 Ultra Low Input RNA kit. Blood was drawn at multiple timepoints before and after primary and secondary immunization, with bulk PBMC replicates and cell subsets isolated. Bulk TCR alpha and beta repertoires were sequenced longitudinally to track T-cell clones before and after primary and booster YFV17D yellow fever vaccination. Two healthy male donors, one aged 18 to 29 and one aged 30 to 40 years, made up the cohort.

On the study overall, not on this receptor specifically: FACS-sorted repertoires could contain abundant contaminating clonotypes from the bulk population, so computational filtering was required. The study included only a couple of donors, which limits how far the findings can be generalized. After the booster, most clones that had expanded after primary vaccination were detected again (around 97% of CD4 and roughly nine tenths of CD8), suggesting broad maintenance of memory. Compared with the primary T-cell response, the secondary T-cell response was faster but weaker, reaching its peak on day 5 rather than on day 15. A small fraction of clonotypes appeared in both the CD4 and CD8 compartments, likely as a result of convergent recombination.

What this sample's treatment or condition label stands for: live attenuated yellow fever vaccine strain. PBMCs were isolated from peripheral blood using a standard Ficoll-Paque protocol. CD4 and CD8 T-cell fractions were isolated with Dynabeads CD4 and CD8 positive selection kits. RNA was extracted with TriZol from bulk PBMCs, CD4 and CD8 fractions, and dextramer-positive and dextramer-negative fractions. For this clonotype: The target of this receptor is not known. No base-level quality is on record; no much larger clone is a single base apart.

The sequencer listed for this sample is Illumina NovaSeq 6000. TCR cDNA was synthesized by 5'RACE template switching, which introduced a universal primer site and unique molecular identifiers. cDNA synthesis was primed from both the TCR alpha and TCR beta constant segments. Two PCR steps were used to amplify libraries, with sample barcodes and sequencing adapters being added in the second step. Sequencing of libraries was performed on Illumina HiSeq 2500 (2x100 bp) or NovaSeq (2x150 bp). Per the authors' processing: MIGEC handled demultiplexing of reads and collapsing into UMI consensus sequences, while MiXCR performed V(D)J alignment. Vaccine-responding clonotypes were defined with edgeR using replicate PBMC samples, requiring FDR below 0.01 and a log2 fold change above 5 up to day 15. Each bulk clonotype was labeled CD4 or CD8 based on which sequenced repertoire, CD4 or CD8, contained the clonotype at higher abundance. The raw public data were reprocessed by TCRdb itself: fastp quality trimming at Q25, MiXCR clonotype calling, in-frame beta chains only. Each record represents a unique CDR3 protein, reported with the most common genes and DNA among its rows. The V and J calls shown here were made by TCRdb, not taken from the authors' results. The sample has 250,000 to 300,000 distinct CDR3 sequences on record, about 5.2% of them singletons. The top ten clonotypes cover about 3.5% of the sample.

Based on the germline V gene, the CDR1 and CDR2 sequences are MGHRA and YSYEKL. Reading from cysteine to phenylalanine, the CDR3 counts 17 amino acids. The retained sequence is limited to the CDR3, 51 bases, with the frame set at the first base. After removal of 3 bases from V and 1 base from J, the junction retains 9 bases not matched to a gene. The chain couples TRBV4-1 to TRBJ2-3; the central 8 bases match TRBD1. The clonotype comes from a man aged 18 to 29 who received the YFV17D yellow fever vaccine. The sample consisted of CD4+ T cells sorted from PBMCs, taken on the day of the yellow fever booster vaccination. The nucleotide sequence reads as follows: TGCGCCAGCAGCCAGCCTACAGGGGGGTTTCGCACAGATACGCAGTATTTT. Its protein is CASSQPTGGFRTDTQYF.